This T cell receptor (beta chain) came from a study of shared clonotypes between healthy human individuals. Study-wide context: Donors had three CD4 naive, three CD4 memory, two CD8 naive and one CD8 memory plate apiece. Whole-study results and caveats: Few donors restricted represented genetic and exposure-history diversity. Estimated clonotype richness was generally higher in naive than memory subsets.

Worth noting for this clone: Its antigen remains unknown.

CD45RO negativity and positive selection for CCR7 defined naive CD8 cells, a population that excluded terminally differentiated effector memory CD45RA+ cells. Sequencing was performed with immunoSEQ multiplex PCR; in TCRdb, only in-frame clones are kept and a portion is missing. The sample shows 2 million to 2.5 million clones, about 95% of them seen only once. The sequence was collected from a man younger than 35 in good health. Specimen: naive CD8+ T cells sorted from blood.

CDR3 residues: CASSQRLQTLNSPLHF. The DNA of the CDR3 is TGCGCCAGCAGCCAGAGGCTACAGACACTAAATTCACCCCTCCACTTT. The chain links TRBV4-1 to TRBJ1-6; no firm D call. Per germline, CDR1 MGHRA and CDR2 YSYEKL. CDR3 size: 16 residues. The V gene lost 3 bases and the J gene lost 7 bases, with 16 bases spanning the gap.